The 18 T cell receptor beta chains below all came from one sample that was sequenced in a study of blood T cell repertoires in COVID-19. The protocol was immunoSEQ multiplex PCR, while the TCRdb copy is restricted to in-frame clones and leaves out a portion. Here the sample spans tens of thousands of clones, 65% to 85% being singletons. The sequencing input was peripheral blood. These receptors came from a woman between 55 and 75 years old with acute or convalescent COVID-19.

This chain joins TRBV2 and TRBJ2-5; possibly TRBD2 for D (7 bases). Deletions cut 3 bases from V and 5 bases from J, with 19 bases between. The CDR3 spans 16 residues. Germline V gene sequence: CDR1 SNHLY, CDR2 FYNNEI. The CDR3 DNA follows: TGTGCCAGCAGTGACGGAGTTGCGGGGGCATGGGAGACCCAGTACTTC. Protein: CASSDGVAGAWETQYF.

The chain recombines TRBV6-5 with TRBJ2-2, with D uncertain. Germline CDR1 MNHEY, CDR2 SVGAGI. This CDR3 is built from 12 residues. With 7 bases removed from V and 5 bases from J, the gap between germline ends came to 8 bases. The CDR3 DNA follows: TGTGCCAGCAAGAGATCAACCGGGGAGCTGTTTTTT. This codes for CASKRSTGELFF.

This clone was picked up a small number of times. This rearrangement joins TRBV24-1 to TRBJ2-1, with TRBD2 matching over 8 bases. Per the germline V gene, CDR1 is KGHDR and CDR2 is SFDVKD. This CDR3 region has 16 residues. Trimming removed 3 bases from V and 10 bases from J; junction bases left unmatched: 13. DNA for the CDR3: TGTGCCACCAGTGATCCACTAGCGGACGCGATGGGAGAGCAGTTCTTC. Translated: CATSDPLADAMGEQFF.

The chain uses TRBV5-4 and TRBJ1-1; 9 bases match TRBD1. V lost 4 bases and J lost 5; bases outside the gene matches: 6. The CDR3 totals 14 residues. Germline V gene lookup returns CDR1 SGHNT and CDR2 YYREEE (reference sequence). In DNA, the CDR3 is TGTGCCAGCAGCGCTGACAGGGGGGATACTGAAGCTTTCTTT. It yields the protein CASSADRGDTEAFF.

The chain combines TRBV18 with TRBJ2-7, with 9 bases lining up with TRBD1. Germline V gene sequence: CDR1 KGHSH, CDR2 LQKENI. This CDR3 has 15 residues. V lost 5 bases, J lost 3 bases, and 8 bases stayed unmatched. CDR3 region: CASSSHPGQGYEQYF. The CDR3 DNA reads TGTGCCAGCTCATCGCATCCGGGACAGGGCTACGAGCAGTACTTC. Full variable domain (outside the CDR3, taken from reference TRBV18 and TRBJ2-7): NAGVMQNPRHLVRRRGQEARLRCSPMKGHSHVYWYRQLPEEGLKFMVYLQKENIIDESGMPKERFSAEFPKEGPSILRIQQVVRGDSAAYFCASSSHPGQGYEQYFGPGTRLTVT.

The chain is built from TRBV14 and TRBJ2-7, with 11 positions matching TRBD2. This CDR3 region has 15 residues. Unmatched junction bases numbered 6, after V lost 4 bases and J lost 4 bases. The V gene's germline CDR1 is SGHDN and CDR2 FVKESK. The CDR3 spells CASSRPGTSGYEQYF. CDR3 bases: TGTGCCAGCAGCCGCCCCGGGACTAGCGGTTACGAGCAGTACTTC.

The chain carries TRBV18 and TRBJ2-2; 7 bases align to TRBD1. Germline values: CDR1 KGHSH, CDR2 LQKENI. The CDR3 length is 16 residues. The V gene end was trimmed by 1 base and the J gene end by 5 bases; junction bases not matched to a gene: 7. CDR3 residues: CASSPRIGGSTGELFF. CDR3 bases: TGTGCCAGCTCACCACGTATAGGGGGCTCTACCGGGGAGCTGTTTTTT.

The V gene is TRBV16, the J gene TRBJ1-2; D might be TRBD1 (5 bases). Per the germline V gene, CDR1 is KGHSY and CDR2 is FQNENV. The V end lost 3 bases, the J end lost 8 bases, and 13 bases lay between the germline ends. This CDR3 contains 13 residues. The DNA for the CDR3 is TGTGCCAGCAGCCACCTCTCTAGGGGCGGCTACACCTTC. Amino acid sequence: CASSHLSRGGYTF.

The chain carries TRBV7-9 and TRBJ1-6, with a possible D match to TRBD1 (5 bases). Trimming shortened V by 5 bases and J by 5 bases, and 10 bases separated the two germline ends. The CDR3 loop spans 14 amino acids. In germline, CDR1 is SEHNR, CDR2 FQNEAQ (reference sequence). CDR3 residues: CASSPQGHNSPLHF. For the CDR3, the DNA is TGTGCCAGCAGCCCTCAGGGCCATAATTCACCCCTCCACTTT.

This clone occurred once. The genes are TRBV7-8 and TRBJ1-1; 7 positions agree with TRBD1. CDR3 length equals 15 residues. V lost 2 bases and J lost 5; bases outside the gene matches: 8. CDR1 is SGHVS, CDR2 FQNEAQ, per germline. The DNA of the CDR3 is TGTGCCAGCAGCTTACGAGGACAGGCCGGTACTGAAGCTTTCTTT. This sequence encodes CASSLRGQAGTEAFF.

In this sample, this clone turned up once. V and J are TRBV27 and TRBJ1-2; 7 nucleotides match TRBD1. Germline V gene data show CDR1 as MNHEY and CDR2 as SMNVEV (reference sequence). Unmatched junction bases numbered 13, after V lost 7 bases and J lost 2 bases. The CDR3 loop spans 16 amino acids. The CDR3 reads CASTKLPDRKNYGYTF. The CDR3 coding sequence is TGTGCCAGCACCAAATTACCGGACAGGAAAAACTATGGCTACACCTTC.

This clone was detected only once. V gene TRBV7-2 combines with J gene TRBJ2-5; 7 bases fit TRBD1. The V gene end was trimmed by 6 bases and the J gene end by 6 bases; junction bases not matched to a gene: 13. Looked up from germline, CDR1 is SGHTA and CDR2 is FQGNSA. The length of the CDR3 is 15 residues. As DNA, the CDR3 is TGTGCCAGCAGTCCCTATCCGGCGAGGGGGCAGACCCAGTACTTC. Translated, it gives CASSPYPARGQTQYF. Together with reference TRBV7-2 and TRBJ2-5, the CDR3 gives the full variable domain: GAGVSQSPSNKVTEKGKDVELRCDPISGHTALYWYRQSLGQGLEFLIYFQGNSAPDKSGLPSDRFSAERTGGSVSTLTIQRTQQEDSAVYLCASSPYPARGQTQYFGPGTRLLVL.

In nucleotides, the CDR3 is TGTGCCAGCAGCTCCAGACAGGCAGGGACCCAAGAGACCCAGTACTTC. Protein product: CASSSRQAGTQETQYF. J is TRBJ2-5 and V is TRBV13; D might be TRBD1 (6 bases). Trimming shortened V by 4 bases and J by 1 base, and 16 bases separated the two germline ends. The CDR3 contains 16 residues. The germline CDR1 and CDR2 sequences are PRHDT and FYEKMQ (reference sequence).

The chain combines TRBV7-3 with TRBJ1-1, with D hard to call. CDR1 and CDR2 from the germline V gene are SGHTA and FQGTGA. This CDR3 contains 17 residues. V was pared by 2 bases and J by 0 bases, with 16 bases between. This CDR3 reads CASSLGTGRPLNTEAFF. Written as DNA, the CDR3 is TGTGCCAGCAGCTTAGGCACGGGTCGACCACTGAACACTGAAGCTTTCTTT. Looking up the rest from reference TRBV7-3 and TRBJ1-1 gives the full variable domain: GAGVSQTPSNKVTEKGKYVELRCDPISGHTALYWYRQSLGQGPEFLIYFQGTGAADDSGLPNDRFFAVRPEGSVSTLKIQRTERGDSAVYLCASSLGTGRPLNTEAFFGQGTRLTVV.

The chain recombines TRBV5-4 with TRBJ2-5, with 8 nucleotides matching TRBD2. Trimming removed 2 bases from V and 2 bases from J; junction bases left unmatched: 8. CDR1 and CDR2 from the germline V gene are SGHNT and YYREEE (reference sequence). The CDR3 is made up of 16 amino acids. The CDR3 sequence: CASSLPGTRKQETQYF. The DNA for the CDR3 is TGTGCCAGCAGCTTACCCGGGACTAGAAAACAAGAGACCCAGTACTTC.

The CDR3 loop is CASSQKGTSGGQNTQYF. The CDR3 bases are TGCGCCAGCAGCCAGAAAGGGACTAGCGGGGGGCAGAATACGCAGTATTTT. V gene TRBV4-1 combines with J gene TRBJ2-3; 15 bases fit TRBD2. V lost 3 bases and J lost 7; bases outside the gene matches: 8. There are 17 residues in the CDR3. CDR1 and CDR2 from the germline V gene are MGHRA and YSYEKL.

This chain connects TRBV5-6 to TRBJ1-5, with D hard to call. Germline V gives CDR1 SGHDT, CDR2 YYEEEE. The V and J ends lost 0 bases and 0 bases respectively, with 4 bases between them. The CDR3 is 14 amino acids. The CDR3 region is CASSLVYSNQPQHF. CDR3 sequence (DNA): TGTGCCAGCAGCTTGGTCTATAGCAATCAGCCCCAGCATTTT.

This clone was detected only once. The chain employs TRBV6-6 and TRBJ1-1; D gene ambiguous. Trimming stripped 5 bases from V and 8 bases from J, with 18 bases between. This CDR3 spans 14 amino acids. Germline CDR1 and CDR2: MNHNY and SVGAGI (reference sequence). CDR3 nucleotide sequence: TGTGCCAGCAGTCGCCCCACCCTTACAGAAGAAGCTTTCTTT. It translates to CASSRPTLTEEAFF.